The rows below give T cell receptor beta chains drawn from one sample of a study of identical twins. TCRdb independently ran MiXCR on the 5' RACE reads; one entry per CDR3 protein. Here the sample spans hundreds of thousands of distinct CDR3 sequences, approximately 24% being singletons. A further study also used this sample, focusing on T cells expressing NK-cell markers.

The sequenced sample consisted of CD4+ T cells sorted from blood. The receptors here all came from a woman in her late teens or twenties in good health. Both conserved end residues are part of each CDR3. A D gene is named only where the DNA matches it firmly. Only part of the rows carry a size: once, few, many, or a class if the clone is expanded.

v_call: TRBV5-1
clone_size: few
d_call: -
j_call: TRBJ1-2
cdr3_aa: CASSLAGRDNYGYTF

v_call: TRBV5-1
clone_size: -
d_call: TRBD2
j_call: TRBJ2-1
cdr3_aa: CASSLARLAGGPEQFF

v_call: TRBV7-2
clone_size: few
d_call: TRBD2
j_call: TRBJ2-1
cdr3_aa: CASSRTSGRASRFF

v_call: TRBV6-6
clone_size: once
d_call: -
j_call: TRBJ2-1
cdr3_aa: CASSYQPYNEQFF

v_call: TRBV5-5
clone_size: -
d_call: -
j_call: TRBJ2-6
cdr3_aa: CASSLGRGTGANVLTF

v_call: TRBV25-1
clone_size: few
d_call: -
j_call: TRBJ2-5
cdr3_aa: CASSEPGRVETQYF

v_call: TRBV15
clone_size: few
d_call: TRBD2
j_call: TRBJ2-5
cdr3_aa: CATSSGGVYQETQYF

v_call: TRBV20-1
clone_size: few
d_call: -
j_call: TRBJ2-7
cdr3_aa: CSAVRGTDEQYF

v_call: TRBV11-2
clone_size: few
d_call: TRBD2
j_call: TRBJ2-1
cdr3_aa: CASSLIPSGIRSSYNEQFF

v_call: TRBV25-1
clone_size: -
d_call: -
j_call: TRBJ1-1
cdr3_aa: CASSEGIGAFF